Included here is one TCR beta chain sequence, with context. Its antigen is not known. As to time point: cycle 4 day 1 (C4D1), after about 6 weeks of nivolumab. Every patient relapsed after autologous stem cell transplantation, and brentuximab vedotin exposure varied. The data were taken from a study of PD-1 blockade in classical Hodgkin lymphoma. Study results and limitations: Complete responders had baseline diversity similar to newly diagnosed patients. The study reported lower baseline TCR diversity in newly diagnosed patients than in healthy donors.

The J segment lost 1 base and the V segment lost 6 bases, leaving 4 bases of the junction unmatched. CDR1 is MDHEN and CDR2 is SYDVKM in the germline V gene. The length of the CDR3 is 14 residues. The repertoire was sequenced with immunoSEQ multiplex PCR; TCRdb's copy has only in-frame clones and lacks some. This sample carries around 50,000 clones, 85% to 90% of them seen once, and the ten largest clones take about 15%. The sequencing used peripheral blood mononuclear cells (PBMCs), collected before the fourth cycle of nivolumab. The genes are TRBV28 and TRBJ2-5; TRBD2 aligns across 8 bases. This receptor was identified in a human donor with classical Hodgkin lymphoma. Here the CDR3 DNA reads TGTGCCAGCAGCGGGGGGGGATTCCAAGAGACCCAGTACTTC. It is translated as CASSGGGFQETQYF.